This TCR beta chain was recovered during a study of blood T cell repertoires in COVID-19 (dated by TCRdb to the early 2020s). Looking at the study overall: Samples covering the acute and convalescent phases of COVID-19 were provided by collaborators in the United States, Italy and Spain. Deeply sampled blood TCRbeta repertoires from subjects exposed to, actively infected with, or recovered from COVID-19 were included in the dataset. Where HLA class I and class II types were available, the types were taken from metadata supplied by the sample provider, not from assay-based typing. The material from the prospective study consisted of cDNA or gDNA derived from T cells, B-cell-depleted T cells, or PBMCs. A freely available public database, intended as a resource for researchers studying the immune response to SARS-CoV-2, is where the repertoires were released. The sample metadata nearly always contained a de-identified subject ID, COVID-19 status, age in years and sex. Samples were obtained from the ongoing ImmuneRACE study (first 160 participants) and from roughly 1,300 subjects provided by 6 global collaborators. Points the paper makes about the study in general: How much clinical and demographic metadata was included differed by source and by participant, and the metadata was provided uncurated.

Collaborating institutions collected whole blood in K2EDTA tubes following their own protocols. For TCRbeta analysis, collaborator samples were shipped as frozen whole blood, as isolated PBMCs, or as DNA extracted from either sample type. This clone was picked up one time. No cognate antigen has been identified for it. Per-base qualities were not stored, and no clone one base away is much larger. TCRbeta CDR3 regions were amplified from genomic DNA by means of the immunoSEQ Assay, a bias-controlled multiplex PCR. The source study handled its data this way. The number of nucleated cells in each sample was estimated from the amplification of reference gene primers within the assay. To quantify the absolute abundance of each unique TCRbeta CDR3 rearrangement, sequence reads were collapsed and filtered. For each sample, productive Simpson clonality was calculated by taking the square root of Simpson's diversity index across productive rearrangements. In its TCRdb copy, this immuneACCESS table keeps in-frame sequences only and misses some clones. Where compared with another copy, unresolved V genes explain less than half of these, and the others have no known cause. V, J and clone size derive from that table, while D and trimming were established from the DNA sequence. The sample table records about 120,000 clones; approximately 84% of these occur just once. The ten largest clones represent approximately 7.6% of the sample.

This receptor was taken from a man aged 65 to 79 with active or convalescent COVID-19. The source material was peripheral blood.

The CDR3 reads as follows: CASSLAAPGQGVETQYF. The nucleotide sequence reads as follows: TGTGCCAGCAGCTTAGCCGCCCCGGGACAGGGGGTTGAGACCCAGTACTTC. The sequence links TRBV7-6 to TRBJ2-5, with 11 central nucleotides matching TRBD1. The CDR3, from cysteine to phenylalanine, totals 17 residues. Of the read, only the CDR3 DNA is kept; its 51 bases are in frame from base 1. V and J are trimmed by 0 bases and 5 bases, and the gene matches miss 8 bases of the junction. The CDR1 and CDR2 encoded by the germline V gene are SGHVS and FNYEAQ.